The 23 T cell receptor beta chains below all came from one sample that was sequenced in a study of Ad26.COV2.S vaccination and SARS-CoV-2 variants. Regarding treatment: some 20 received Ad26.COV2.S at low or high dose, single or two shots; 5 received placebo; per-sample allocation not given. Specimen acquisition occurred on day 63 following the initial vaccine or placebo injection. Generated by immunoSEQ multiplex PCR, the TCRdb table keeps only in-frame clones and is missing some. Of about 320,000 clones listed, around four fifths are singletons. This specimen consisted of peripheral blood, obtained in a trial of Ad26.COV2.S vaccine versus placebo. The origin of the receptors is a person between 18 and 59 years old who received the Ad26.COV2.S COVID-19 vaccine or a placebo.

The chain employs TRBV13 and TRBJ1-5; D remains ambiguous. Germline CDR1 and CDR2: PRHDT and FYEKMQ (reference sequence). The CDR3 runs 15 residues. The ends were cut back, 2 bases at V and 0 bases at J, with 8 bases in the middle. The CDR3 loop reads CASSLSGNSNQPQHF. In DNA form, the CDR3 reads TGTGCCAGCAGCTTATCGGGAAATAGCAATCAGCCCCAGCATTTT.

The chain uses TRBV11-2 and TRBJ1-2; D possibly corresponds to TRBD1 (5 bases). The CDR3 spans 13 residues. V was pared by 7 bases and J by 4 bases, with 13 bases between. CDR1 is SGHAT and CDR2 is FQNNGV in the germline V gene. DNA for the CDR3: TGTGCCAGCACCCCCCCGGGGCGCTATGGCTACACCTTC. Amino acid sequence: CASTPPGRYGYTF.

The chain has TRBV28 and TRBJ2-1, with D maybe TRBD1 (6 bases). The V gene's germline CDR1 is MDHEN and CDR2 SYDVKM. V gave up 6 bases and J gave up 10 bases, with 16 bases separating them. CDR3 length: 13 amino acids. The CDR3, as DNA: TGTGCCAGCAGACGCGACCTCGACAGGGAGCAGTTCTTC. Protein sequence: CASRRDLDREQFF.

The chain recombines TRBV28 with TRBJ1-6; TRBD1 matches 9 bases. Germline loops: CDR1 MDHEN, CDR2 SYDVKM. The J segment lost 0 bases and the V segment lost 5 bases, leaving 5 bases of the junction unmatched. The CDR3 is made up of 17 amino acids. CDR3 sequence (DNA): TGTGCCAGCAGTCCGGGGACAGGGAGCTCCTATAATTCACCCCTCCACTTT. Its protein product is CASSPGTGSSYNSPLHF.

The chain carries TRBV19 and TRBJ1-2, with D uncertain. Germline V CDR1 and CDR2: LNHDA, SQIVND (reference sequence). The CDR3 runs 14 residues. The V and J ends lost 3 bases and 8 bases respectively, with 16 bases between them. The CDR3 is CASSIQMEIAGYTF. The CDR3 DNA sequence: TGTGCCAGTAGTATCCAAATGGAAATTGCAGGCTACACCTTC.

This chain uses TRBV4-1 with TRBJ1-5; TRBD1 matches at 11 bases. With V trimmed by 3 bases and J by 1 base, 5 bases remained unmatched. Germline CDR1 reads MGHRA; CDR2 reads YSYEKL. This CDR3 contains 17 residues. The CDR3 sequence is CASSHGQGAKSNQPQHF. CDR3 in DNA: TGCGCCAGCAGCCATGGACAGGGGGCGAAAAGCAATCAGCCCCAGCATTTT.

The CDR3 reads CASSSGLALTDTQYF. CDR3 nucleotide sequence: TGTGCCAGCAGCTCGGGACTAGCACTCACAGATACGCAGTATTTT. The genes are TRBV5-4 and TRBJ2-3, with 9 positions matching TRBD2. The CDR3 spans 15 residues. V gave up 3 bases and J gave up 2 bases; unmatched junction bases: 4. Looked up from germline, CDR1 is SGHNT and CDR2 is YYREEE (reference sequence).

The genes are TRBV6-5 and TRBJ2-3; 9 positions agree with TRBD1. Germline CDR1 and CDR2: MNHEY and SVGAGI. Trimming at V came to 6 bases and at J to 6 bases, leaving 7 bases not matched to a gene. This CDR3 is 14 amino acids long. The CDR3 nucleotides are TGTGCCAGCAGATCTATACAGGGGGCGGATACGCAGTATTTT. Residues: CASRSIQGADTQYF.

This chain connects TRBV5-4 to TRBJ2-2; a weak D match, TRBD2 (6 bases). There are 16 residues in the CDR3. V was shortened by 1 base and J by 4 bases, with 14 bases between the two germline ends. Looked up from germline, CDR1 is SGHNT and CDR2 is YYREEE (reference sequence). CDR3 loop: CASSLMRGRRTGELFF. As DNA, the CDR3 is TGTGCCAGCAGCTTGATGCGGGGCCGACGCACCGGGGAGCTGTTTTTT.

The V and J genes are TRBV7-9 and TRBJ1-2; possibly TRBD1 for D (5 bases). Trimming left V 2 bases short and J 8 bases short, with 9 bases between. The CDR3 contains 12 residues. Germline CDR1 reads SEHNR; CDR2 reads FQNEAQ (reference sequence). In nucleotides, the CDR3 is TGTGCCAGCAGCTTAACTGAGGGGGGCTACACCTTC. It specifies CASSLTEGGYTF.

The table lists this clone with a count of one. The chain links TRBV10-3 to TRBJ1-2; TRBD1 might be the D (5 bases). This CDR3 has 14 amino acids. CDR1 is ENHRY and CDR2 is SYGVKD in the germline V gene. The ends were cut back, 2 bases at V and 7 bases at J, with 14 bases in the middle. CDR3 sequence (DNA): TGTGCCATCAGTGAGCGGGCCCAGGGTGTTGGCTACACCTTC. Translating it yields CAISERAQGVGYTF.

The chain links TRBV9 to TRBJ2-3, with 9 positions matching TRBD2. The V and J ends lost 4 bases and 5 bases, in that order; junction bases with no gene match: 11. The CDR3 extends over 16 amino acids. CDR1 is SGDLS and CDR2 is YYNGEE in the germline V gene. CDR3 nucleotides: TGTGCCAGCAGCAAACGGGAGCGGGGGGCCGGAGATACGCAGTATTTT. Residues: CASSKRERGAGDTQYF.

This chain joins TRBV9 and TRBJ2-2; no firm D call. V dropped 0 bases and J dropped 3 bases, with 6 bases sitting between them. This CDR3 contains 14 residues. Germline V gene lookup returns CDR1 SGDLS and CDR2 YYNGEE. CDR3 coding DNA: TGTGCCAGCAGCGTAGACGGACACACCGGGGAGCTGTTTTTT. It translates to CASSVDGHTGELFF.

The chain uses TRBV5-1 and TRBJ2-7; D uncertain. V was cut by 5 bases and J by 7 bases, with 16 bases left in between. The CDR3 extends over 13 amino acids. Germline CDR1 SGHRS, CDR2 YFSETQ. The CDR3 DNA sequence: TGCGCCAGCAGACCGGGCCCCAAGATTGAGCAGTACTTC. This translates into CASRPGPKIEQYF.

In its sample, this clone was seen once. The CDR3 coding sequence is TGCGCCAGCAGTGAGTTCGACAGGGGAATAGGTACGCAGTATTTT. It translates to CASSEFDRGIGTQYF. The V gene is TRBV10-1, the J gene TRBJ2-3; TRBD1 matches at 8 bases. The CDR3 has 15 residues. Losses at the gene ends were 1 base for V and 8 bases for J; bases not matched to a gene: 8. CDR1 WNHNN and CDR2 SYGVQD come from the germline V gene (reference sequence).

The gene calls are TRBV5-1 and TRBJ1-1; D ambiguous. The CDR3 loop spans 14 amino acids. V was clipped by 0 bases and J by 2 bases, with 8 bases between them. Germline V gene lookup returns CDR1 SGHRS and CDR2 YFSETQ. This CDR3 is CASSLEGRNTEAFF. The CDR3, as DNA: TGCGCCAGCAGCTTGGAGGGCAGAAACACTGAAGCTTTCTTT. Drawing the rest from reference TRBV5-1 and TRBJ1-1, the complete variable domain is KAGVTQTPRYLIKTRGQQVTLSCSPISGHRSVSWYQQTPGQGLQFLFEYFSETQRNKGNFPGRFSGRQFSNSRSEMNVSTLELGDSALYLCASSLEGRNTEAFFGQGTRLTVV.

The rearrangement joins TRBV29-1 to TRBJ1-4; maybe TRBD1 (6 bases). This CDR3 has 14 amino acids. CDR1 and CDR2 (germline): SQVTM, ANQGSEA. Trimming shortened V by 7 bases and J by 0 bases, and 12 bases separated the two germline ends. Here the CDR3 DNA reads TGCAGCGCTAAGGGGGACGCAACTAATGAAAAACTGTTTTTT. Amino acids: CSAKGDATNEKLFF.

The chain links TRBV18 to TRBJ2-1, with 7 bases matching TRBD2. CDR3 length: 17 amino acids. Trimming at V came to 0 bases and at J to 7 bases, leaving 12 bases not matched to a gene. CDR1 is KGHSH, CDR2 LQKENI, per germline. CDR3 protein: CASSPPPAGVGVNEQFF. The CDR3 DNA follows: TGTGCCAGCTCACCACCGCCGGCGGGGGTCGGCGTTAATGAGCAGTTCTTC. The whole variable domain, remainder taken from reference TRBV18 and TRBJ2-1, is NAGVMQNPRHLVRRRGQEARLRCSPMKGHSHVYWYRQLPEEGLKFMVYLQKENIIDESGMPKERFSAEFPKEGPSILRIQQVVRGDSAAYFCASSPPPAGVGVNEQFFGPGTRLTVL.

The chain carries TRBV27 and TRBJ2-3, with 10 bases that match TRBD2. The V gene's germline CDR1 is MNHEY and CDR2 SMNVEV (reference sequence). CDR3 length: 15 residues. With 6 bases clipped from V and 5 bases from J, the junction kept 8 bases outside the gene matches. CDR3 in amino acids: CASRKAGGPGDTQYF. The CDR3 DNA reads TGTGCCAGCAGGAAAGCGGGGGGGCCAGGAGATACGCAGTATTTT.

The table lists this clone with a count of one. The chain's CDR3 is CASSPKGVYNEQFF. In nucleotides, the CDR3 is TGTGCCAGCAGCCCGAAGGGGGTGTACAATGAGCAGTTCTTC. V usage is TRBV6-5 and J usage is TRBJ2-1; the D gene is possibly TRBD1 (6 bases). Trimming shortened V by 6 bases and J by 4 bases, and 13 bases separated the two germline ends. The CDR3 has 14 amino acids. Germline V gene data show CDR1 as MNHEY and CDR2 as SVGAGI.

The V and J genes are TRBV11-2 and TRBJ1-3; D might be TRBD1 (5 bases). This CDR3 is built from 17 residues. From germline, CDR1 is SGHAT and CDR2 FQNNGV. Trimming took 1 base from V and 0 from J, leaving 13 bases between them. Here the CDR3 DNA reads TGTGCCAGCAGCTTAGGGTGGGGGGACCGCTCTGGAAACACCATATATTTT. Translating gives CASSLGWGDRSGNTIYF.

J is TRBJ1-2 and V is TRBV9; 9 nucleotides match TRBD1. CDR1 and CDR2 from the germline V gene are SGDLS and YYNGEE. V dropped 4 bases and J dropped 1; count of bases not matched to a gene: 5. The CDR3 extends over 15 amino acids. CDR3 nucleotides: TGTGCCAGCAGCCCCAGACAGGGGGATAACTATGGCTACACCTTC. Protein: CASSPRQGDNYGYTF.

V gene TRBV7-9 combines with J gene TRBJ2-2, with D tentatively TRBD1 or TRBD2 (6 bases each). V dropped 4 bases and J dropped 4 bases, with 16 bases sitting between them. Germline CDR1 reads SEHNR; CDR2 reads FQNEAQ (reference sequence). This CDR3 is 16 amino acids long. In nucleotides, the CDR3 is TGTGCCAGCAGCTCCCCACAGGGACTCAGCACCGGGGAGCTGTTTTTT. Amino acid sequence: CASSSPQGLSTGELFF. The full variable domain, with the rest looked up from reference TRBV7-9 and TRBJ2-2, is DTGVSQNPRHKITKRGQNVTFRCDPISEHNRLYWYRQTLGQGPEFLTYFQNEAQLEKSRLLSDRFSAERPKGSFSTLEIQRTEQGDSAMYLCASSSPQGLSTGELFFGEGSRLTVL.